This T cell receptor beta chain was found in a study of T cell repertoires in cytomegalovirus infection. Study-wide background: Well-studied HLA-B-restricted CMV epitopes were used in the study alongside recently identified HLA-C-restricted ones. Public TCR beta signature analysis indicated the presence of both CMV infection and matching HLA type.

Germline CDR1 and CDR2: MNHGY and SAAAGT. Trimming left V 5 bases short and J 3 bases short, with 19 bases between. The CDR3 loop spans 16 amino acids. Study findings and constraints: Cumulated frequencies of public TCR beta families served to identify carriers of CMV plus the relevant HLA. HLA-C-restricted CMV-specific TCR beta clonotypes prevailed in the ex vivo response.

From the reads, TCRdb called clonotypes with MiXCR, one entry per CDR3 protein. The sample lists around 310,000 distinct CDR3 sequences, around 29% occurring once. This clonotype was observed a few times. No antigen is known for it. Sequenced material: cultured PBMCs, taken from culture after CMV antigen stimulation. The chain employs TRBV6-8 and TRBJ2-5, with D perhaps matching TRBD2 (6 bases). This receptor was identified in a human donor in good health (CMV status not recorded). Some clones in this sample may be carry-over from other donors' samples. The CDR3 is CASSHTPGTPKETQYF. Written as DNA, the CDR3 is TGTGCCAGCAGTCATACGCCCGGGACTCCCAAAGAGACCCAGTACTTC.